A selection of T cell receptor beta chains follows, all from one sample in a study of shared clonotypes between healthy human individuals. The assay was immunoSEQ multiplex PCR, and TCRdb's table has in-frame clones only and misses some. The top ten clones hold 24% of a sample with over 95,000 clones, approximately 70% of them seen once. Sequenced material: memory CD8+ T cells sorted from blood. The receptors originated from a woman in her twenties or thirties in good health. CDR3s include the opening cysteine and the closing phenylalanine or tryptophan. D genes are given only for firm matches. Clone sizes are given selectively: once, few, many, or a class where the clone is expanded.

cdr3_aa | cdr3_nt | clone_size | v_call | cdr3_length | d_call | j_call
CASSSGWGTEAFF | TGTGCCAGCAGCTCTGGGTGGGGCACTGAAGCTTTCTTT | . | TRBV6-4 | 13 | . | TRBJ1-1
CASSGGRGNEKLFF | TGTGCCAGCAGTGGAGGCAGGGGAAATGAAAAACTGTTTTTT | . | TRBV6-1 | 14 | . | TRBJ1-4
CASRGDRDIMGGGEQYF | TGCGCCAGCAGGGGGGACAGGGATATTATGGGTGGAGGCGAGCAGTACTTC | . | TRBV5-1 | 17 | TRBD1 | TRBJ2-7
CASKTQGAGNTIYF | TGTGCCAGCAAAACACAGGGGGCTGGAAACACCATATATTTT | . | TRBV27 | 14 | TRBD1 | TRBJ1-3
CASSWDRYNEQFF | TGTGCCAGCAGTTGGGACAGGTACAATGAGCAGTTCTTC | few | TRBV27 | 13 | TRBD1 | TRBJ2-1
CASSLGTSGTYEQYF | TGTGCCAGCAGCCTAGGGACTAGCGGAACCTACGAGCAGTACTTC | . | TRBV11-2 | 15 | TRBD2 | TRBJ2-7
CASTPEGSWGYTF | TGTGCCAGCACCCCCGAGGGGAGTTGGGGCTACACCTTC | many | TRBV28 | 13 | . | TRBJ1-2
CATSRDGAGSYNEQFF | TGTGCCACCAGCAGAGATGGTGCGGGAAGCTACAATGAGCAGTTCTTC | few | TRBV15 | 16 | . | TRBJ2-1
CASQTRNFVPSSYEQYF | TGTGCCAGCCAAACGCGGAACTTCGTCCCCTCCTCCTACGAGCAGTACTTC | once | TRBV28 | 17 | . | TRBJ2-7
CASRTSIPDTQYF | TGTGCCAGCAGGACAAGTATCCCAGATACGCAGTATTTT | . | TRBV6-5 | 13 | . | TRBJ2-3
CASSPGGGANTEAFF | TGTGCCAGCAGCCCGGGAGGGGGAGCGAACACTGAAGCTTTCTTT | . | TRBV11-3 | 15 | . | TRBJ1-1
CASSPAQGGIRHF | TGTGCCAGCTCACCGGCCCAGGGAGGGATTCGGCATTTT | . | TRBV18 | 13 | . | TRBJ1-5
CASSLRFASSYEQYF | TGTGCCAGCAGCTTGAGGTTTGCCAGCTCCTACGAGCAGTACTTC | . | TRBV5-6 | 15 | . | TRBJ2-7
CASSSTPGTYGYTF | TGTGCCAGCAGTTCTACCCCAGGGACCTATGGCTACACCTTC | . | TRBV27 | 14 | . | TRBJ1-2
CASSPVGGELFF | TGTGCCAGCAGCCCTGTTGGCGGGGAGCTGTTTTTT | . | TRBV28 | 12 | . | TRBJ2-2
CASSRYSGEEFF | TGTGCCAGCAGCCGTTACTCAGGGGAAGAGTTCTTC | . | TRBV7-6 | 12 | . | TRBJ2-1
CSVGGRIQYF | TGCAGCGTTGGTGGGAGGATCCAGTACTTC | . | TRBV29-1 | 10 | . | TRBJ2-5
CASSFLAGGTDTQYF | TGTGCCAGCAGTTTCTTGGCGGGGGGCACAGATACGCAGTATTTT | many | TRBV28 | 15 | TRBD2 | TRBJ2-3
CSVEGQTFTDTQYF | TGCAGCGTGGAGGGACAAACCTTCACAGATACGCAGTATTTT | once | TRBV29-1 | 14 | . | TRBJ2-3
CASSLVHEQYF | TGTGCCAGCAGTTTAGTACACGAGCAGTACTTC | . | TRBV28 | 11 | . | TRBJ2-7
CASRGPEPYEQYF | TGTGCCAGCAGGGGACCAGAGCCCTACGAGCAGTACTTC | . | TRBV2 | 13 | . | TRBJ2-7
CAWSHGRTPTDTQYF | TGTGCCTGGAGCCATGGACGGACCCCAACAGATACGCAGTATTTT | . | TRBV30 | 15 | . | TRBJ2-3
CASSLGTGPEQYF | TGTGCCAGCAGCTTAGGTACTGGCCCCGAGCAGTACTTC | . | TRBV7-2 | 13 | . | TRBJ2-7
CASSSWRRGEPSYEQYF | TGTGCCAGCAGTTCGTGGCGGAGGGGCGAACCATCCTACGAGCAGTACTTC | . | TRBV25-1 | 17 | . | TRBJ2-7
CASSHLNREVEQYF | TGTGCCAGCAGCCATCTTAACAGGGAGGTCGAGCAGTACTTC | . | TRBV4-2 | 14 | . | TRBJ2-7
CAISEGDSSGQPQHF | TGTGCCATCAGTGAGGGGGACTCGTCGGGACAGCCCCAGCATTTT | . | TRBV10-3 | 15 | . | TRBJ1-5
CAGYEGVEAFF | TGTGCCGGATACGAAGGGGTAGAAGCTTTCTTT | . | TRBV2 | 11 | . | TRBJ1-1
CASRAGTGGQPQHF | TGTGCCAGCAGGGCCGGGACAGGGGGCCAGCCCCAGCATTTT | . | TRBV6-7 | 14 | TRBD1 | TRBJ1-5
CASSLSYQETQYF | TGTGCCAGCAGTTTATCGTACCAAGAGACCCAGTACTTC | . | TRBV27 | 13 | . | TRBJ2-5
CASSLELAGGPLSRDTQYF | TGTGCCAGCAGCTTAGAACTAGCGGGAGGGCCGCTATCGAGGGATACGCAGTATTTT | . | TRBV7-2 | 19 | TRBD2 | TRBJ2-3
CASSSEQYF | TGTGCCAGCAGTTCCGAGCAGTACTTC | . | TRBV27 | 9 | . | TRBJ2-7
CASSFAEQYF | TGTGCCAGCAGTTTCGCCGAGCAGTACTTC | . | TRBV27 | 10 | . | TRBJ2-7
CASSPGTLYEQYF | TGTGCCAGCAGTCCCGGAACCCTCTACGAGCAGTACTTC | many | TRBV14 | 13 | . | TRBJ2-7
CASGYRAHEQYF | TGTGCCAGCGGGTACAGGGCCCACGAGCAGTACTTC | . | TRBV2 | 12 | . | TRBJ2-7
CASSLGGGTTDTQYF | TGCGCCAGCAGCTTGGGGGGAGGCACCACAGATACGCAGTATTTT | many | TRBV5-1 | 15 | . | TRBJ2-3
CASSEEPPPGGYGYTF | TGTGCCAGCAGTGAAGAGCCCCCGCCAGGGGGCTATGGCTACACCTTC | . | TRBV2 | 16 | TRBD1 | TRBJ1-2